A selection of T cell receptor beta chains follows, all from one sample in a study of shared clonotypes between healthy human individuals. Some clones are missing from TCRdb's copy, which holds only in-frame ones; the method was immunoSEQ multiplex PCR. The data contain nearly 1 million clones, 60% to 85% of them seen just once; the ten biggest clones take up nearly 1.5%. The sequencing input was memory CD4+ T cells sorted from blood. These TCRs come from a young man in good health. Both conserved end residues are part of each CDR3. Each record gives: J gene, clone size, D gene, V gene, CDR3 DNA, CDR3 protein. A D gene is named only where the DNA matches it firmly. Rows may omit the clone size; those that give it use once, few, many or a size class.

J: TRBJ2-1
size: once
D: TRBD2
V: TRBV5-1
DNA: TGCGCCAGCAGCCCTGGGACTAGCGGGGGGAACTACAATGAGCAGTTCTTC
CDR3: CASSPGTSGGNYNEQFF

J: TRBJ2-3
size: .
D: TRBD2
V: TRBV2
DNA: TGTGCCAGCAGACGGACTAGCGGCACAGATACGCAGTATTTT
CDR3: CASRRTSGTDTQYF

J: TRBJ1-6
size: .
D: TRBD1
V: TRBV27
DNA: TGTGCCAGCAGTCAGACAGGGAGTTCGGGGTCACCCCTCCACTTT
CDR3: CASSQTGSSGSPLHF

J: TRBJ2-7
size: .
D: TRBD2
V: TRBV27
DNA: TGTGCCAGCAGTCACGGGACTAGCGGGGGCTACGAGCAGTACTTC
CDR3: CASSHGTSGGYEQYF

J: TRBJ2-1
size: .
D: .
V: TRBV6-5
DNA: TGTGCCAGCAGTTACTCGTCTAGCGTTAATGAGCAGTTCTTC
CDR3: CASSYSSSVNEQFF

J: TRBJ1-1
size: .
D: .
V: TRBV19
DNA: TGTGCCAGTAGTATCCGGAAGGTGGAAGGGAACACTGAAGCTTTCTTT
CDR3: CASSIRKVEGNTEAFF

J: TRBJ2-7
size: .
D: .
V: TRBV7-2
DNA: TGTGCCAGCAGCCAGCAAGGGTACGAGCAGTACTTC
CDR3: CASSQQGYEQYF

J: TRBJ1-5
size: .
D: TRBD1
V: TRBV27
DNA: TGTGCCAGCGGCACCGGGACAGGGGTTATACGCAATCAGCCCCAGCATTTT
CDR3: CASGTGTGVIRNQPQHF

J: TRBJ2-2
size: .
D: .
V: TRBV5-1
DNA: TGCGCCAGCAGTTCCGGGACGAACACCGGGGAGCTGTTTTTT
CDR3: CASSSGTNTGELFF

J: TRBJ1-1
size: once
D: .
V: TRBV4-1
DNA: TGCGCCAGCAGCCAAGATCCCACGGTGACCATGAACACTGAAGCTTTCTTT
CDR3: CASSQDPTVTMNTEAFF

J: TRBJ2-6
size: .
D: .
V: TRBV7-3
DNA: TGTGCCAGCAGCCTAACGGCCCTAAGCTCTGGGGCCAACGTCCTGACTTTC
CDR3: CASSLTALSSGANVLTF

J: TRBJ2-6
size: .
D: .
V: TRBV7-8
DNA: TGTGCCAGCAGCCCTAGGGCCTCGGCCGGGGCCAACGTCCTGACTTTC
CDR3: CASSPRASAGANVLTF

J: TRBJ2-7
size: .
D: TRBD2
V: TRBV7-2
DNA: TGTGCCAGCAGCATTGGACTAGCGGCCTTTTACGAGCAGTACTTC
CDR3: CASSIGLAAFYEQYF

J: TRBJ1-5
size: .
D: .
V: TRBV2
DNA: TGTGCCAGCACCCAGAGGCAGGTAGAAGTAGGCCAGCCCCAGCATTTT
CDR3: CASTQRQVEVGQPQHF

J: TRBJ1-4
size: .
D: TRBD1
V: TRBV6-4
DNA: TGTGCCAGCAGTGACTCGACAGGGTCGGATGAAAAACTGTTTTTT
CDR3: CASSDSTGSDEKLFF

J: TRBJ2-3
size: .
D: .
V: TRBV6-6
DNA: TGTGCCAGCAGTGCCGGAGGGCTTAGCACAGATACGCAGTATTTT
CDR3: CASSAGGLSTDTQYF

J: TRBJ2-3
size: .
D: .
V: TRBV7-2
DNA: TGTGCCAGCAGCTCGGGGACGTATACAGATACGCAGTATTTT
CDR3: CASSSGTYTDTQYF

J: TRBJ2-3
size: .
D: TRBD1
V: TRBV4-1
DNA: TGCGCCAGCAGCCGGACAGGGGGGGCAGATACGCAGTATTTT
CDR3: CASSRTGGADTQYF

J: TRBJ1-5
size: .
D: .
V: TRBV11-2
DNA: TGTGCCAGCAGCTTGGGGCCAAATCAGCCCCAGCATTTT
CDR3: CASSLGPNQPQHF

J: TRBJ1-1
size: few
D: TRBD1
V: TRBV29-1
DNA: TGCAGCGTTGAGGGACAGGGACCCAACCGCGAAGCTTTCTTT
CDR3: CSVEGQGPNREAFF

J: TRBJ2-5
size: .
D: TRBD2
V: TRBV30
DNA: TGTGCCTGGACTAGCGGTCAAGAGACCCAGTACTTC
CDR3: CAWTSGQETQYF

J: TRBJ2-2
size: .
D: TRBD2
V: TRBV6-1
DNA: TGTGCCAGCAGTGAAACTAGCGGGGCGAGCGGGGAGCTGTTTTTT
CDR3: CASSETSGASGELFF

J: TRBJ1-6
size: .
D: .
V: TRBV2
DNA: TGTGCCAGCAGTGAAACTGGGGGGAGGTCACCCCTCCACTTT
CDR3: CASSETGGRSPLHF

J: TRBJ2-4
size: .
D: .
V: TRBV2
DNA: TGTGCCAGCAGTGAGGCAAGGGCAACTCTAGCCAAAAACATTCAGTACTTC
CDR3: CASSEARATLAKNIQYF

J: TRBJ1-2
size: .
D: TRBD1
V: TRBV5-6
DNA: TGTGCCAGCAGCTCAGACAGGGGGAACTATGGCTACACCTTC
CDR3: CASSSDRGNYGYTF

J: TRBJ2-3
size: .
D: .
V: TRBV11-2
DNA: TGTGCCAGCAGCTCGGCCGGCGTGTTTACAGATACGCAGTATTTT
CDR3: CASSSAGVFTDTQYF

J: TRBJ1-5
size: .
D: .
V: TRBV19
DNA: TGTGCCAGTAGTATAACGGGGGTAAATCAGCCCCAGCATTTT
CDR3: CASSITGVNQPQHF

J: TRBJ1-1
size: .
D: .
V: TRBV27
DNA: TGTGCCAGCAGTTTATGGCCCGGTGAAGCTTTCTTT
CDR3: CASSLWPGEAFF

J: TRBJ2-1
size: .
D: .
V: TRBV4-3
DNA: TGCGCCAGCAGCCAAATCCGGAACTCCTACAATGAGCAGTTCTTC
CDR3: CASSQIRNSYNEQFF

J: TRBJ1-4
size: .
D: TRBD1
V: TRBV27
DNA: TGTGCCAGCAGTTACAAATTACAGGGGGGGAATGAAAAACTGTTTTTT
CDR3: CASSYKLQGGNEKLFF

J: TRBJ1-5
size: .
D: TRBD1
V: TRBV7-2
DNA: TGTGCCAGCAGCGCCAGACAGGGCGACCAGCCCCAGCATTTT
CDR3: CASSARQGDQPQHF

J: TRBJ2-2
size: .
D: .
V: TRBV7-8
DNA: TGTGCCAGCAGCTTAGTGGGCGGGGCTGGTGCCGGGGAGCTGTTTTTT
CDR3: CASSLVGGAGAGELFF

J: TRBJ2-2
size: .
D: .
V: TRBV29-1
DNA: TGCAGCGTTGAAGGGACCGGGGAGCTGTTTTTT
CDR3: CSVEGTGELFF

J: TRBJ2-2
size: .
D: TRBD1
V: TRBV5-8
DNA: TGTGCCAGCAGCCTGACAGGGGGGACCGGGGAGCTGTTTTTT
CDR3: CASSLTGGTGELFF

J: TRBJ2-5
size: .
D: .
V: TRBV11-3
DNA: TGTGCCAGCAGCTTAGAGGCAGGGCTGGAGACCCAGTACTTC
CDR3: CASSLEAGLETQYF

J: TRBJ1-2
size: .
D: TRBD1
V: TRBV2
DNA: TGTGCCAGCAGGGGGGACAGGGGGATTTATGGCTACACCTTC
CDR3: CASRGDRGIYGYTF

J: TRBJ1-1
size: .
D: .
V: TRBV10-3
DNA: TGTGCCATCAGTGAGTCGAGACAGGTTAACACTGAAGCTTTCTTT
CDR3: CAISESRQVNTEAFF

J: TRBJ2-5
size: .
D: TRBD2
V: TRBV10-3
DNA: TGTGCCATCAGTGAGTCGCAGGGGATAGCGGGAGGATCAGAGACCCAGTACTTC
CDR3: CAISESQGIAGGSETQYF

J: TRBJ2-7
size: once
D: .
V: TRBV2
DNA: TGTGCCAGCAGTAGAAGGGGGATCCAGTACGAGCAGTACTTC
CDR3: CASSRRGIQYEQYF

J: TRBJ2-7
size: .
D: .
V: TRBV6-5
DNA: TGTGCCAGCAGTTTCCAGGACAGACTCTACGAGCAGTACTTC
CDR3: CASSFQDRLYEQYF

J: TRBJ1-1
size: .
D: .
V: TRBV19
DNA: TGTGCCAGTAGTCCGGGAGGGGTTCTGAACACTGAAGCTTTCTTT
CDR3: CASSPGGVLNTEAFF

J: TRBJ1-2
size: .
D: TRBD1
V: TRBV5-8
DNA: TGTGCCAGCAGCTCGGGGGACAGCTTTAACTATGGCTACACCTTC
CDR3: CASSSGDSFNYGYTF

J: TRBJ1-1
size: once
D: .
V: TRBV4-1
DNA: TGCGCCAGCAGCCAAGAGGCCCCGGGCCGCTGGGCAACTGAAGCTTTCTTT
CDR3: CASSQEAPGRWATEAFF

J: TRBJ2-3
size: .
D: TRBD2
V: TRBV4-3
DNA: TGCGCCAGCAGCCAAGATGGCGGGAGGGTTGCAGATACGCAGTATTTT
CDR3: CASSQDGGRVADTQYF

J: TRBJ2-2
size: .
D: TRBD2
V: TRBV10-3
DNA: TGTGCCATCAGTGAGCGAGCGGGGGGGTTGAACACCGGGGAGCTGTTTTTT
CDR3: CAISERAGGLNTGELFF

J: TRBJ1-2
size: .
D: .
V: TRBV19
DNA: TGTGCCAGTACCCGAGGGGTACATGGCTACACCTTC
CDR3: CASTRGVHGYTF

J: TRBJ2-3
size: few
D: .
V: TRBV29-1
DNA: TGCAGCGTTGTAAGCACAGATACGCAGTATTTT
CDR3: CSVVSTDTQYF

J: TRBJ2-5
size: many
D: .
V: TRBV19
DNA: TGTGCCAGTAGCCACGCCCCCGGGACATACAAAGAGACCCAGTACTTC
CDR3: CASSHAPGTYKETQYF

J: TRBJ2-1
size: .
D: .
V: TRBV12-5
DNA: TGTGCTAGTGGGCCAGGGGACTATAAGCAGTTCTTC
CDR3: CASGPGDYKQFF

J: TRBJ2-2
size: .
D: .
V: TRBV2
DNA: TGTGCCAGCAGGACAGAGAACACCGGGGAGCTGTTTTTT
CDR3: CASRTENTGELFF

J: TRBJ2-7
size: .
D: .
V: TRBV30
DNA: TGTGCCTGGGCGCCCACCGCGTACCACGAGCAGTACTTC
CDR3: CAWAPTAYHEQYF

J: TRBJ2-5
size: .
D: TRBD2
V: TRBV7-2
DNA: TGTGCCAGCAGCGTTAGCGGGAGGCACCAAGAGACCCAGTACTTC
CDR3: CASSVSGRHQETQYF

J: TRBJ1-5
size: .
D: .
V: TRBV28
DNA: TGTGCCATCACCGGCTGGGGTAATCAGCCCCAGCATTTT
CDR3: CAITGWGNQPQHF

J: TRBJ2-7
size: .
D: TRBD1
V: TRBV7-9
DNA: TGTGCCAGCAGCACAGGGGACAGGGGGCAATACGAGCAGTACTTC
CDR3: CASSTGDRGQYEQYF

J: TRBJ2-2
size: .
D: TRBD1
V: TRBV29-1
DNA: TGCAGCGCTCCGGGACAGGGTGACACCGGGGAGCTGTTTTTT
CDR3: CSAPGQGDTGELFF